Detailed here is one T cell receptor (beta chain). The antigen is undetermined. Approximately 110 mL of blood, on average, came from one heparinised draw per donor. Purity exceeded 98% in all sorted populations. This sample was taken from a study of beta chain features in type 1 diabetes. Background on the study: Healthy donors and patients showed comparable age, gender and cell yields. Overall study results and limits: Researchers report that Type 1 diabetes patients had moderately but significantly shorter TCRB CDR3s across all four CD4+ subsets.

Expressed TCRB transcripts were sequenced because the entire RNA isolate underwent reverse transcription. This table comes from immunoSEQ multiplex PCR, and its TCRdb copy is limited to in-frame clones, with some not included. The sample has about 340,000 clones, under 8.5% seen once. The TCR sequence derives from a woman aged 18-30 years in good health. Sequenced input: central memory CD4+ T cells from blood.

The CDR3 here is CASSPQGAGANVLTF. The CDR3 region has the DNA TGTGCCAGCAGCCCTCAGGGGGCTGGGGCCAACGTCCTGACTTTC. The gene calls are TRBV11-1 and TRBJ2-6; the match to TRBD1 covers 7 bases. With 5 bases clipped from V and 2 bases from J, the junction kept 3 bases outside the gene matches. The germline V gene has CDR1 SGHAT and CDR2 FQDESV (reference sequence). The CDR3 extends over 15 amino acids.